This entry lists 11 T cell receptor beta chains sequenced from one sample in a study of long-term antiretroviral therapy in people with HIV. This was the immunoSEQ v3.0 assay at survey level. The method was immunoSEQ multiplex PCR; TCRdb's version includes in-frame clones alone and lacks a portion of them. In the table there are more than 20,000 clones, roughly 80% of which are singletons. Sequenced here: unsorted PBMCs, sampled about 4 years after starting antiretroviral therapy. Receptors were obtained from a man aged 18 to 29 with HIV.

This chain uses TRBV5-4 with TRBJ1-3; no clear D gene. V was clipped by 4 bases and J by 1 base, with 12 bases between them. CDR1 SGHNT and CDR2 YYREEE come from the germline V gene (reference sequence). This CDR3 has 15 amino acids. The CDR3 DNA sequence: TGTGCCAGCAGCCTTATGACCACATCTGGAAACACCATATATTTT. Protein: CASSLMTTSGNTIYF.

This sequence joins TRBV7-2 and TRBJ2-2; D gene uncertain. Per the germline V gene, CDR1 is SGHTA and CDR2 is FQGNSA. Between the trimmed V and J ends, which lost 1 base and 1 base, there was a span of 10 bases. The CDR3 covers 16 residues. CDR3 DNA sequence: TGTGCCAGCAGCTTAGGTTGGGTGATGAACACCGGGGAGCTGTTTTTT. Translating it yields CASSLGWVMNTGELFF.

This clone is a singleton in its sample. The rearrangement uses TRBV2 and TRBJ2-6; TRBD1 matches 7 bases. V gave up 10 bases and J gave up 3 bases; unmatched junction bases: 3. The germline gives CDR1 SNHLY, CDR2 FYNNEI. The CDR3 runs 13 residues. The DNA for the CDR3 is TGTGCCACCACAGGGGATGGGGCCAACGTCCTGACTTTC. Translated: CATTGDGANVLTF.

The chain carries TRBV19 and TRBJ1-6; possible D gene TRBD1, 6 bases. The ends were cut back, 10 bases at V and 4 bases at J, with 17 bases in the middle. The CDR3 is 15 residues long. The V gene's germline CDR1 is LNHDA and CDR2 SQIVND (reference sequence). CDR3 residues: CATHKGGDYNSPLHF. The CDR3 bases are TGTGCCACGCATAAGGGGGGGGATTATAATTCACCCCTCCACTTT.

V and J are TRBV27 and TRBJ2-2, with a weak D call TRBD1 (5 bases). Trimming took 0 bases from V and 0 from J, leaving 11 bases between them. From germline, CDR1 is MNHEY and CDR2 SMNVEV (reference sequence). CDR3 length equals 17 residues. The CDR3 DNA is TGTGCCAGCAGTTTATCAATAGGGGTAGCGAACACCGGGGAGCTGTTTTTT. Encoded protein: CASSLSIGVANTGELFF.

The chain couples TRBV28 to TRBJ1-2; a possible D gene is TRBD1 (6 bases). Germline assignment: CDR1 MDHEN and CDR2 SYDVKM. V was cut by 6 bases and J by 1 base, with 18 bases left in between. The CDR3 is 16 amino acids. The CDR3 coding sequence is TGTGCCAGCAGGGGGGCTCGGGTCGGGATTAACTATGGCTACACCTTC. Translating gives CASRGARVGINYGYTF.

The chain is built from TRBV5-1 and TRBJ1-3, with D unresolved. Between the trimmed V and J ends, which lost 0 bases and 0 bases, there was a span of 7 bases. CDR1 is SGHRS, CDR2 YFSETQ, per germline. The CDR3 runs to 15 residues. This chain's CDR3 is CASSLDLSSGNTIYF. The CDR3 DNA reads TGCGCCAGCAGCTTGGATCTATCCTCTGGAAACACCATATATTTT.

The rearrangement links TRBV25-1 to TRBJ2-3, with D tentatively TRBD2 (6 bases). The germline CDR1 and CDR2 sequences are MGHDK and SYGVNS. Deletions cut 2 bases from V and 8 bases from J, with 11 bases between. There are 13 residues in the CDR3. CDR3 sequence (DNA): TGTGCCAGCAGTGAAGGGGGACTGGGTACGCAGTATTTT. It translates to CASSEGGLGTQYF.

J is TRBJ2-6 and V is TRBV6-1; 8 bases align to TRBD1. The ends lost 1 base at V and 2 bases at J; junction bases unmatched: 4. The CDR3 runs to 17 residues. Looked up from germline, CDR1 is MNHNS and CDR2 is SASEGT. The CDR3, as DNA: TGTGCCAGCAGTGAAGTGGCAGGGGGCGCTGGGGCCAACGTCCTGACTTTC. This encodes CASSEVAGGAGANVLTF.

This clone was seen once. This rearrangement joins TRBV21-1 to TRBJ2-3. TRBV21-1 counts as a pseudogene. There are 16 residues in the CDR3. CDR3 loop: CASSKPPWNSTDTQYF. Written as DNA, the CDR3 is TGTGCCAGCAGCAAACCCCCTTGGAATAGCACAGATACGCAGTATTTT.

The chain carries TRBV21-1 and TRBJ2-7. TRBV21-1 is tagged as a pseudogene. This CDR3 has 16 residues. The CDR3 DNA sequence: TGTGCCAGCAGCAAAGAAGGGTTGGATGTTTGTGACGAGCAGTACGTC. It is translated as CASSKEGLDVCDEQYV.